These 17 T cell receptor beta chains share one sample of origin, sequenced in a study of blood T cell repertoires in COVID-19. Here immunoSEQ multiplex PCR was the method, and the copy in TCRdb shows in-frame clones only, minus some. Of fewer than 300,000 clones in the sample, about 80% were seen once. The sample taken for sequencing was peripheral blood. Receptors were obtained from a person between 70 and 80 years old with COVID-19, enrolled during active disease.

The CDR3 sequence is CASSSLRGEETQYF. CDR3 DNA: TGTGCCAGCAGCTCCCTACGGGGGGAAGAGACCCAGTACTTC. The chain links TRBV7-2 to TRBJ2-5; the match to TRBD2 covers 7 bases. The CDR3 loop spans 14 amino acids. Germline V CDR1 and CDR2: SGHTA, FQGNSA. Trimming removed 4 bases from V and 3 bases from J; junction bases left unmatched: 5.

V is TRBV28 and J is TRBJ1-2; TRBD1 aligns across 8 bases. This CDR3 has 16 residues. The trim removed 6 bases at V and 4 bases at J, leaving 13 bases unmatched. Germline CDR1 MDHEN, CDR2 SYDVKM. CDR3 sequence: CASRETGVLSIYGYTF. The DNA of the CDR3 is TGTGCCAGCAGAGAGACAGGGGTGCTTTCTATCTATGGCTACACCTTC.

This chain connects TRBV27 to TRBJ2-6; D not resolved. Germline values: CDR1 MNHEY, CDR2 SMNVEV (reference sequence). The CDR3 length is 13 residues. V was cut by 11 bases and J by 3 bases, with 11 bases left in between. The CDR3 protein is CAASRYGANVLTF. CDR3 nucleotide sequence: TGTGCCGCCAGCAGGTATGGGGCCAACGTCCTGACTTTC.

The V call is TRBV9, the J call TRBJ2-7; TRBD1 is a possible D gene (5 bases). Trimming left V 7 bases short and J 1 base short, with 9 bases between. The CDR3 runs 12 residues. Germline V CDR1 and CDR2: SGDLS, YYNGEE. The CDR3 DNA reads TGTGCCAGCGGAAGGGGATCCTACGAGCAGTACTTC. This translates into CASGRGSYEQYF.

This clone was detected only a few times. The chain recombines TRBV30 with TRBJ1-6; the match to TRBD1 covers 8 bases. CDR3 size: 17 residues. The V and J ends lost 0 bases and 4 bases, in that order; junction bases with no gene match: 8. The germline V gene has CDR1 GTSNPN and CDR2 SVGIG (reference sequence). DNA of the CDR3: TGTGCCTGGAGTGTACAGGGGGTTGTCACTTATAATTCACCCCTCCACTTT. This translates into CAWSVQGVVTYNSPLHF.

In nucleotides, the CDR3 is TGTGCCAGCAGCACGGGACAGGGTTATGGCTACACCTTC. Translation: CASSTGQGYGYTF. The chain couples TRBV7-3 to TRBJ1-2, with 9 bases lining up with TRBD1. CDR1 is SGHTA, CDR2 FQGTGA, per germline. Trimming removed 5 bases from V and 5 bases from J; junction bases left unmatched: 3. This CDR3 has 13 residues. Variable domain in full (rest from reference TRBV7-3 and TRBJ1-2): GAGVSQTPSNKVTEKGKYVELRCDPISGHTALYWYRQSLGQGPEFLIYFQGTGAADDSGLPNDRFFAVRPEGSVSTLKIQRTERGDSAVYLCASSTGQGYGYTFGSGTRLTVV.

The CDR3 DNA is TGTGCCAGCAGCCGGACTAGCGGGGGGGCTTATGAGCAGTTCTTC. Translating gives CASSRTSGGAYEQFF. V gene TRBV6-5 combines with J gene TRBJ2-1, with 15 bases that match TRBD2. Germline values: CDR1 MNHEY, CDR2 SVGAGI. The CDR3 has 15 amino acids. Trimming at V came to 6 bases and at J to 8 bases, leaving 5 bases not matched to a gene.

This chain joins TRBV28 and TRBJ1-5; 11 positions match TRBD1. Trimming removed 6 bases from V and 3 bases from J; junction bases left unmatched: 4. Per germline, CDR1 MDHEN and CDR2 SYDVKM. The CDR3 extends over 15 amino acids. The CDR3 loop reads CASRGQGGHNQPQHF. The CDR3 DNA is TGTGCCAGCAGGGGACAGGGGGGGCACAATCAGCCCCAGCATTTT. The complete variable domain, with remaining parts taken from reference TRBV28 and TRBJ1-5, reads DVKVTQSSRYLVKRTGEKVFLECVQDMDHENMFWYRQDPGLGLRLIYFSYDVKMKEKGDIPEGYSVSREKKERFSLILESASTNQTSMYLCASRGQGGHNQPQHFGDGTRLSIL.

The chain links TRBV19 to TRBJ2-7, with 9 bases fitting TRBD1. The CDR3 extends over 14 amino acids. CDR1 is LNHDA, CDR2 SQIVND, per germline (reference sequence). The J segment lost 6 bases and the V segment lost 4 bases, leaving 7 bases of the junction unmatched. CDR3 in DNA: TGTGCCAGTAGTAGGGACAGGGATTTTCGCGAGCAGTACTTC. Protein sequence: CASSRDRDFREQYF.

The chain joins TRBV28 to TRBJ1-4; the D is unclear. With 8 bases removed from V and 1 base from J, the gap between germline ends came to 8 bases. The CDR3 spans 13 residues. Germline CDR1 MDHEN, CDR2 SYDVKM. CDR3 sequence: CASYGGTNEKLFF. CDR3 in DNA: TGTGCCAGCTACGGTGGAACTAATGAAAAACTGTTTTTT.

The chain employs TRBV9 and TRBJ1-2; tentative D call: TRBD1 (6 bases). V was trimmed by 7 bases and J by 3 bases, leaving 19 bases between them. Germline CDR1 and CDR2: SGDLS and YYNGEE. The CDR3 consists of 15 residues. The CDR3 sequence is CASGANRERDYGYTF. The CDR3 bases are TGTGCCAGCGGGGCCAACAGGGAGCGTGACTATGGCTACACCTTC.

This clone was observed a single time. The V gene is TRBV24-1, the J gene TRBJ2-2; no clear D. The germline V and J ends were trimmed by 6 bases and 9 bases, with 10 bases remaining between them. Germline loops: CDR1 KGHDR, CDR2 SFDVKD. The CDR3 is made up of 12 amino acids. CDR3 nucleotide sequence: TGTGCCACCAGTAGCGCCGGCCGGGAGCTGTTTTTT. Its translation is CATSSAGRELFF.

V is TRBV5-6 and J is TRBJ1-1, with 7 bases identical to TRBD1. This CDR3 spans 18 amino acids. CDR1 is SGHDT, CDR2 YYEEEE, per germline. V was clipped by 2 bases and J by 0 bases; unmatched bases: 13. CDR3 nucleotide sequence: TGTGCCAGCAGCTTTAGTTCGACAGGGCGTAAAATGAACACTGAAGCTTTCTTT. As protein: CASSFSSTGRKMNTEAFF.

The chain uses TRBV30 and TRBJ2-1; D might be TRBD1 (6 bases). Trimming removed 0 bases at V and 9 bases at J, with 18 bases between. CDR1 is GTSNPN and CDR2 is SVGIG in the germline V gene (reference sequence). The length of the CDR3 is 15 residues. The CDR3 DNA reads as TGTGCCTGGAGTGTACTTGGGGGCGCCGGCAGTGAGCAGTTCTTC. Encoded protein: CAWSVLGGAGSEQFF.

The chain joins TRBV4-3 to TRBJ1-4; 8 nucleotides align to TRBD1. Germline CDR1 is LGHNA and CDR2 is YSLEER. V gave up 0 bases and J gave up 8 bases; unmatched junction bases: 8. The CDR3 sequence is 16 residues long. The CDR3 nucleotides read TGCGCCAGCAGCCAAGATCCCCGGACAGGGAAAGAAAAACTGTTTTTT. This codes for CASSQDPRTGKEKLFF.

The chain links TRBV6-6 to TRBJ1-3; weak D call: TRBD1 (6 bases). Germline values: CDR1 MNHNY, CDR2 SVGAGI (reference sequence). The CDR3 is 16 residues long. Trimming shortened V by 4 bases and J by 7 bases, and 20 bases separated the two germline ends. CDR3 DNA: TGTGCCAGCAGTTCCTTCCAGGGGCCCTCTAGGAACACCATATATTTT. Protein sequence: CASSSFQGPSRNTIYF.

The rearrangement joins TRBV18 to TRBJ1-2, with a tentative D call TRBD1 (5 bases). This CDR3 spans 17 amino acids. CDR1 and CDR2 from the germline V gene are KGHSH and LQKENI. V gave up 3 bases and J gave up 4 bases, with 21 bases separating them. The CDR3 DNA reads TGTGCCAGCTCACCTCCGACCGGGCCCGGGGGGAGCTATGGCTACACCTTC. Protein sequence: CASSPPTGPGGSYGYTF.